The rows below give T cell receptor beta chains drawn from one sample of a study of cytomegalovirus exposure and HLA in healthy donors. TCRdb's copy holds only in-frame clones and misses some; the assay was immunoSEQ multiplex PCR. The table includes tens of thousands of clones, 75% to 85% detected once. Sequenced: PBMCs. Every receptor here comes from a male donor in good health and CMV-seronegative. The CDR3 runs from the conserved cysteine through the conserved F or W.

V	J	CDR3
TRBV7-3	TRBJ1-2	CASSLNSNYGYTF
TRBV5-4	TRBJ1-1	CASSLQGARTEAFF
TRBV11-2	-	CASSWGSDEQYF
TRBV30	TRBJ1-2	CAWRVAGGGYGYTF
TRBV7-9	TRBJ1-2	CASSPTGNGYTF
TRBV30	TRBJ2-4	CAWAFKGGQNIQYF
TRBV6-5	TRBJ2-7	CASSQPGTSVYEQYF
TRBV7-2	TRBJ1-2	CASSLDRGLYGYTF
TRBV7-2	TRBJ2-4	CASSLGLAKNIQYF
TRBV7-2	TRBJ2-7	CASSWGQGVEQYF
TRBV18	TRBJ2-5	CASSHEAGGETQYF
TRBV7-2	TRBJ1-4	CASSLQGAFNEKLFF
TRBV7-2	TRBJ2-7	CASSLAWRGYEQYF
TRBV12-2	TRBJ1-2	CASRLLGGQGGGYTF
TRBV10-3	TRBJ2-7	CAISESASPYEQYF
TRBV25-1	TRBJ1-2	CASSSPGDSNYGYTF
TRBV9	TRBJ1-2	CASSVSGTLAGGYTF
TRBV7-2	TRBJ2-2	CASSFVLPGLAGASRELFF
TRBV7-6	TRBJ2-5	CASSLYRAGETQYF
TRBV6-5	TRBJ2-7	CASSRTFSYEQYF
TRBV7-9	TRBJ2-7	CASSFTGARSYEQYF
TRBV19	TRBJ1-1	CASTFTENTEAFF
TRBV4-1	TRBJ2-5	CASSQGRLAGYQETQYF
TRBV7-3	TRBJ2-7	CASSLTGGYYEQYF
TRBV4-2	TRBJ2-5	CASSPEGQGAQETQYF
TRBV4-3	TRBJ2-3	CASSQGTFSTDTQYF
TRBV4-3	TRBJ2-1	CASSSRTSGSEQFF
TRBV9	TRBJ2-1	CASSVALSSGKGDEQFF
TRBV5-4	TRBJ2-1	CASSFLYNEQFF
TRBV7-2	TRBJ2-1	CASSRKGNPPYNEQFF
TRBV7-2	TRBJ2-1	CASSLAGTGAYNEQFF
TRBV9	TRBJ1-2	CASSVGGLPGDGYTF
TRBV4-2	TRBJ1-2	CASSQDLGKNYGYTF
TRBV19	TRBJ2-3	CASGGQARTDTQYF
TRBV4-3	TRBJ1-5	CASSQDLADNQPQHF
TRBV5-1	TRBJ2-7	CASSLRDRYYEQYF
TRBV7-9	TRBJ1-4	CASSLDLEKLFF
TRBV19	TRBJ2-2	CASSIGGIRGTGELFF
TRBV6-5	TRBJ1-4	CASAGTVYNEKLFF
TRBV7-3	TRBJ2-2	CASRRVGGGNTGELFF
TRBV21-1	TRBJ2-7	CASAGGYEQYF
TRBV5-1	TRBJ2-7	CASSRTDGYEQYF
TRBV13	TRBJ1-1	CASSPYGGMNTEAFF
TRBV7-9	TRBJ2-7	CASSRSGEQYF
TRBV10-3	TRBJ2-3	CAIRGTGGSDTQYF